The 3 T cell receptor beta chains reported below all come from one sample, sequenced in a study of T cell repertoires in cytomegalovirus infection. TCRdb processed the reads anew with MiXCR; each CDR3 protein has one entry. The sample yields roughly 600,000 distinct CDR3 sequences, roughly 24% seen once. What was sequenced was CD8+ T cells from PBMCs. Receptor source: a human donor in good health (CMV status not recorded). Some clones in this sample may be carry-over from other donors' samples.

In this sample, this clonotype turned up many times. The chain employs TRBV7-9 and TRBJ1-6; TRBD1 is a possible D gene (6 bases). Germline V gene data show CDR1 as SEHNR and CDR2 as FQNEAQ (reference sequence). The CDR3 runs 12 residues. Trimming stripped 5 bases from V and 14 bases from J, with 13 bases between. The CDR3 DNA reads as TGTGCCAGCAGCAAGTCTAGGGGGACCCTCCACTTT. Residues: CASSKSRGTLHF.

The table lists this clonotype with a few counts. This chain uses TRBV7-3 with TRBJ2-3, with D possibly being TRBD1 (6 bases). Trimming took 3 bases from V and 2 from J, leaving 24 bases between them. Germline V lookup: CDR1 SGHTA, CDR2 FQGTGA. CDR3 length: 19 residues. The CDR3 DNA sequence: TGTGCCAGCAGCTTCATGTATGGGGGCCCAGGGGAGAACACAGATACGCAGTATTTT. It codes for CASSFMYGGPGENTDTQYF.

The chain couples TRBV27 to TRBJ1-6, with 8 positions matching TRBD1. Per the germline V gene, CDR1 is MNHEY and CDR2 is SMNVEV (reference sequence). V gave up 3 bases and J gave up 9 bases; unmatched junction bases: 10. The CDR3 runs 16 residues. CDR3 bases: TGTGCCAGCAGTTTCCTAGGACAGGGAAGGATTTCACCCCTCCACTTT. It codes for CASSFLGQGRISPLHF.